This passage covers 4 T cell receptor beta chains from one sample sequenced in a study of siplizumab effects on memory and regulatory T cells. Repertoires were generated with immunoSEQ multiplex PCR, while TCRdb's copy carries only in-frame clones and drops some. Of about 120,000 clones in the sample, approximately 92% were seen once. What was sequenced was non-Treg CD4+ T cells sorted from blood. These TCRs come from a human donor in good health.

This chain uses TRBV27 with TRBJ1-6, with 7 bases fitting TRBD1. Germline lookup yields CDR1 MNHEY and CDR2 SMNVEV (reference sequence). CDR3 length: 13 residues. J lost 13 bases, V lost 6 bases, and 9 bases had no gene match. The CDR3 spells CASSQTGAAPLHF. CDR3 DNA sequence: TGTGCCAGCAGCCAAACAGGGGCAGCTCCCCTCCACTTT.

The rearrangement uses TRBV9 and TRBJ1-2; possible D gene TRBD1, 5 bases. The CDR3 spans 14 residues. V dropped 3 bases and J dropped 6 bases, with 15 bases sitting between them. Germline V gene sequence: CDR1 SGDLS, CDR2 YYNGEE. The CDR3 loop reads CASSAGPFLNGYTF. The CDR3 DNA follows: TGTGCCAGCAGCGCGGGACCCTTTCTAAATGGCTACACCTTC. The full variable domain, its missing parts supplied by reference TRBV9 and TRBJ1-2, is DSGVTQTPKHLITATGQRVTLRCSPRSGDLSVYWYQQSLDQGLQFLIQYYNGEERAKGNILERFSAQQFPDLHSELNLSSLELGDSALYFCASSAGPFLNGYTFGSGTRLTVV.

V and J are TRBV7-2 and TRBJ1-5; possibly TRBD1 for D (5 bases). Trimming removed 4 bases at V and 6 bases at J, with 10 bases between. The CDR3 is 13 residues long. The germline gives CDR1 SGHTA, CDR2 FQGNSA. The CDR3 DNA sequence: TGTGCCAGCAGCTCCCCCACAGGTCAGCCCCAGCATTTT. This sequence encodes CASSSPTGQPQHF.

This clone was counted a few times. The rearrangement joins TRBV7-9 to TRBJ1-1; possible D gene TRBD1, 6 bases. V was clipped by 8 bases and J by 0 bases, with 13 bases between them. The length of the CDR3 is 14 residues. CDR1 is SEHNR and CDR2 is FQNEAQ in the germline V gene (reference sequence). The CDR3 here is CASRTDVLNTEAFF. The CDR3 coding sequence is TGTGCCAGCCGGACAGACGTCCTGAACACTGAAGCTTTCTTT.